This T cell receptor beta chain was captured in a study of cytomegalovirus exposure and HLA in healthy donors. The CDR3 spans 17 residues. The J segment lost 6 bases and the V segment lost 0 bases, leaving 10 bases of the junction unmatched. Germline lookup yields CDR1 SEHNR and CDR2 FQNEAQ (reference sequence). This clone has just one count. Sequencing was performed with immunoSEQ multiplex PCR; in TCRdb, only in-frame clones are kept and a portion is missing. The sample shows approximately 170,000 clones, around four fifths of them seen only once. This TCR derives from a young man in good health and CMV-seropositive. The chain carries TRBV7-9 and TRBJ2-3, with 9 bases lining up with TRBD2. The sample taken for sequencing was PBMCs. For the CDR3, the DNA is TGTGCCAGCAGCTTAGCGAATGCGGGGGGGAGAGGTGATACGCAGTATTTT. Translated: CASSLANAGGRGDTQYF.